What follows are 17 T cell receptor beta chains derived from one specimen sequenced in a study of T cells in Graves' hyperthyroidism and ophthalmopathy. It was RNA transcripts that yielded the amplified TCR beta CDR3 regions. In the first-round RT-PCR of the TCR CDR3, the HTBI primer set was used. TCRdb processed the multiplex PCR reads anew with MiXCR; each CDR3 protein has one entry. The sample has about 480,000 distinct CDR3 sequences; roughly 23% are singletons. The specimen was blood. The receptors were sampled from a woman in her 70s with Graves' ophthalmopathy.

J is TRBJ2-7 and V is TRBV6-2 or TRBV6-3, with 14 bases identical to TRBD2. V dropped 5 bases and J dropped 6; count of bases not matched to a gene: 6. The length of the CDR3 is 15 residues. The germline CDR1 and CDR2 sequences are MNHEY and SVGEGT. CDR3 nucleotide sequence: TGTGCCAGCAGTCTCCGACTAGCGGGAGGGCTCGAGCAGTACTTC. It specifies CASSLRLAGGLEQYF.

This chain joins TRBV18 and TRBJ1-6; D is possibly TRBD1 (5 bases). In germline, CDR1 is KGHSH, CDR2 LQKENI. This CDR3 contains 16 residues. V was shortened by 5 bases and J by 7 bases, with 18 bases between the two germline ends. The DNA for the CDR3 is TGTGCCAGCTCAACGGGGACTCCAGCCACAAATTCACCCCTCCACTTT. This gives the protein CASSTGTPATNSPLHF.

The J gene is TRBJ2-5, the V gene TRBV4-2; the match to TRBD2 covers 9 bases. V shed 0 bases and J 5 bases; nucleotides not matched to a gene: 7. The CDR3 length is 16 residues. Germline V lookup: CDR1 LGHNA, CDR2 YNFKEQ. CDR3 in amino acids: CASSQDATSGSETQYF. The CDR3 coding sequence is TGTGCCAGCAGCCAAGATGCAACTAGCGGGTCGGAGACCCAGTACTTC.

The rearrangement links TRBV3-1 to TRBJ2-1, with a tentative D call TRBD2 (6 bases). Germline assignment: CDR1 LGHDT and CDR2 YNNKEL (reference sequence). There are 16 residues in the CDR3. Trimming cost V 0 bases and J 7 bases, with 16 bases left between them. CDR3 sequence (DNA): TGTGCCAGCAGCCAAGATCTGGTGGGAGGTCGAAATGAGCAGTTCTTC. Its protein is CASSQDLVGGRNEQFF.

The chain has TRBV6-1 and TRBJ2-2, with TRBD2 identical over 10 bases. Germline lookup yields CDR1 MNHNS and CDR2 SASEGT. V lost 4 bases and J lost 7; bases outside the gene matches: 6. This CDR3 is 15 amino acids long. The CDR3 protein is CASSGAGGPVGELFF. The CDR3 DNA sequence: TGTGCCAGCAGTGGAGCGGGAGGGCCGGTCGGGGAGCTGTTTTTT.

CDR3 protein: CASSIRPRDTQYF. In DNA form, the CDR3 reads TGTGCCAGTAGTATTCGGCCTAGGGATACGCAGTATTTT. The chain couples TRBV19 to TRBJ2-3; D call uncertain. The V gene lost 3 bases and the J gene lost 6 bases, with 10 bases spanning the gap. Looked up from germline, CDR1 is LNHDA and CDR2 is SQIVND (reference sequence). The CDR3 length is 13 residues.

This clonotype was seen more than once but under ten times. The chain links TRBV20-1 to TRBJ1-4; tentatively, D is TRBD1 (5 bases). V gave up 7 bases and J gave up 2 bases, with 17 bases separating them. Per the germline V gene, CDR1 is DFQATT and CDR2 is SNEGSKA (reference sequence). CDR3 size: 15 residues. The CDR3, as DNA: TGCAGTGTCTCCGGCGGGGGTTCGACTAATGAAAAACTGTTTTTT. It codes for CSVSGGGSTNEKLFF.

This clonotype was picked up a small number of times. The J gene is TRBJ2-1, the V gene TRBV19; 7 nucleotides agree with TRBD1. The CDR3 loop spans 15 amino acids. The trim removed 7 bases at V and 7 bases at J, leaving 13 bases unmatched. From germline, CDR1 is LNHDA and CDR2 SQIVND (reference sequence). The chain's CDR3 is CASTNRGNPLNEQFF. CDR3 DNA: TGTGCCAGTACGAACAGGGGCAATCCCCTAAATGAGCAGTTCTTC.

V usage is TRBV7-8 and J usage is TRBJ2-1; D might be TRBD1 or TRBD2, each matching 5 bases. CDR1 SGHVS and CDR2 FQNEAQ come from the germline V gene. V was clipped by 0 bases and J by 11 bases, with 8 bases between them. This CDR3 has 12 residues. The CDR3 sequence is CASSLAPGQQFF. The CDR3, as DNA: TGTGCCAGCAGCTTAGCCCCGGGACAGCAGTTCTTC.

The chain joins TRBV6-2 or TRBV6-3 to TRBJ1-5, with D maybe TRBD1 (5 bases). Germline CDR1 MNHEY, CDR2 SVGEGT. V dropped 5 bases and J dropped 3 bases, with 14 bases sitting between them. CDR3 size: 15 residues. The CDR3 loop is CASSPDSGPNQPQHF. The DNA for the CDR3 is TGTGCCAGCAGTCCTGACAGTGGGCCCAATCAGCCCCAGCATTTT.

This clonotype has more than one count but fewer than ten. The rearrangement uses TRBV29-1 and TRBJ1-1, with D possibly being TRBD1 (6 bases). Germline CDR1 reads SQVTM; CDR2 reads ANQGSEA. This CDR3 is 14 amino acids long. Trimming left V 3 bases short and J 5 bases short, with 16 bases between. CDR3 region: CSVDPWGGLTEAFF. The DNA for the CDR3 is TGCAGCGTTGATCCCTGGGGGGGCTTAACTGAAGCTTTCTTT. Full variable domain (rest looked up from reference TRBV29-1 and TRBJ1-1): SAVISQKPSRDICQRGTSLTIQCQVDSQVTMMFWYRQQPGQSLTLIATANQGSEATYESGFVIDKFPISRPNLTFSTLTVSNMSPEDSSIYLCSVDPWGGLTEAFFGQGTRLTVV.

The chain is built from TRBV10-2 and TRBJ2-5; D not certain. V shed 4 bases and J shed 4 bases, with 10 bases lying between them. The germline V gene has CDR1 WSHSY and CDR2 SAAADI. The length of the CDR3 is 13 residues. The CDR3 nucleotides are TGCGCCAGCAGTGGGACCCTCACAGAGACCCAGTACTTC. Translated: CASSGTLTETQYF.

This sequence joins TRBV6-2 or TRBV6-3 and TRBJ1-5; 8 nucleotides match TRBD1. The J segment lost 4 bases and the V segment lost 6 bases, leaving 11 bases of the junction unmatched. The length of the CDR3 is 16 residues. The germline gives CDR1 MNHEY, CDR2 SVGEGT. The CDR3 loop reads CASRTIRGPGNQPQHF. DNA of the CDR3: TGTGCCAGCAGGACCATCAGGGGGCCTGGGAATCAGCCCCAGCATTTT.

This clonotype has more than one count but fewer than ten. As DNA, the CDR3 is TGCGCCAGCAGCCAATACCCGGACAGGGGTGCCTACAATGAGCAGTTCTTC. As protein: CASSQYPDRGAYNEQFF. This sequence joins TRBV4-3 and TRBJ2-1; 9 bases match TRBD1. From germline, CDR1 is LGHNA and CDR2 YSLEER. The CDR3 runs to 17 residues. V trimming: 2 bases; J trimming: 2 bases; junction bases outside the gene matches: 7.

The chain carries TRBV7-9 and TRBJ2-1, with D perhaps matching TRBD2 (6 bases). Germline V gives CDR1 SEHNR, CDR2 FQNEAQ (reference sequence). This CDR3 contains 13 residues. V shed 2 bases and J shed 15 bases, with 17 bases lying between them. The CDR3 DNA reads TGTGCCAGCAGCTTAACCCCGAGCCTCGGGGGGTTCTTC. Translated, it gives CASSLTPSLGGFF.

CDR3 coding DNA: TGTGCCAGTAGAACAGCGGGAGTTGGCACAGATACGCAGTATTTT. Its translation is CASRTAGVGTDTQYF. The rearrangement joins TRBV19 to TRBJ2-3, with 8 bases fitting TRBD2. The V segment lost 6 bases and the J segment 1 base; nucleotides outside the gene matches: 6. Germline CDR1 LNHDA, CDR2 SQIVND (reference sequence). The CDR3 is 15 amino acids.

This clonotype was detected only a few times. The CDR3 sequence is CASSYSRLIPSVHEQYF. DNA for the CDR3: TGTGCCAGCAGTTACTCCAGGTTAATTCCCAGCGTCCACGAGCAGTACTTC. The chain uses TRBV6-2 or TRBV6-3 and TRBJ2-7; D is undetermined. V was cut by 0 bases and J by 5 bases, with 20 bases left in between. From germline, CDR1 is MNHEY and CDR2 SVGEGT. The CDR3 spans 17 residues.